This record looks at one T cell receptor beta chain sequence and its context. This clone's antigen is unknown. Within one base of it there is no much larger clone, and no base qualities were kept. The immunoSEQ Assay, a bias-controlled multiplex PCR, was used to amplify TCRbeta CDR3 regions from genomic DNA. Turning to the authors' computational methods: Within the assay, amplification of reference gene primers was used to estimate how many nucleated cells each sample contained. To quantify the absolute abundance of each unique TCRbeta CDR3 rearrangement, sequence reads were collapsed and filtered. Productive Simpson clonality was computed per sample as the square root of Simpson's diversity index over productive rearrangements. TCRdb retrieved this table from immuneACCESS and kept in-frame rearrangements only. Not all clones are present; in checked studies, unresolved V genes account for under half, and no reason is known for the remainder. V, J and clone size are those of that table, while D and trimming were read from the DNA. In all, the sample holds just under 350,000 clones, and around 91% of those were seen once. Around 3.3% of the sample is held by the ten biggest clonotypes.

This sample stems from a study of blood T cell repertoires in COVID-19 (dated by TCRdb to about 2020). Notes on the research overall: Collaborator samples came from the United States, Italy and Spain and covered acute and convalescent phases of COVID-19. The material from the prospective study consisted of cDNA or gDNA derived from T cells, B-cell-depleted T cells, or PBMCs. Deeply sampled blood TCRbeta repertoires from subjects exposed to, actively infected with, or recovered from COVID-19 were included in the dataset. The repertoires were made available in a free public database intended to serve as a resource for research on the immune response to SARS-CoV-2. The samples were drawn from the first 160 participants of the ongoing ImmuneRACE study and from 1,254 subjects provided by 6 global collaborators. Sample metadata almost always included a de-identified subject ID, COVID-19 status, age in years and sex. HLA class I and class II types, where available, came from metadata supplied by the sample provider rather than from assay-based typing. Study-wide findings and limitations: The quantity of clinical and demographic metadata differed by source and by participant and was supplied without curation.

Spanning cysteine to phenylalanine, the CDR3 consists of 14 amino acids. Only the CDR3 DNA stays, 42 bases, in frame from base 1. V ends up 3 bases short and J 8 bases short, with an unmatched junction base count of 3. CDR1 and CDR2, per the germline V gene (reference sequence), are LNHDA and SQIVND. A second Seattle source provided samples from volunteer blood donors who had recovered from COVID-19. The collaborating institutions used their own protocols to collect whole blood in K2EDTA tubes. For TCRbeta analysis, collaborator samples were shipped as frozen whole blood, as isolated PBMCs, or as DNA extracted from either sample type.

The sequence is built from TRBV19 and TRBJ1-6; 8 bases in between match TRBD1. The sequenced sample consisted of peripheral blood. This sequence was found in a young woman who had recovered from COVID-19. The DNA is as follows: TGTGCCAGTAGTATGGACAGGGCATATTCACCCCTCCACTTT. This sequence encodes CASSMDRAYSPLHF.